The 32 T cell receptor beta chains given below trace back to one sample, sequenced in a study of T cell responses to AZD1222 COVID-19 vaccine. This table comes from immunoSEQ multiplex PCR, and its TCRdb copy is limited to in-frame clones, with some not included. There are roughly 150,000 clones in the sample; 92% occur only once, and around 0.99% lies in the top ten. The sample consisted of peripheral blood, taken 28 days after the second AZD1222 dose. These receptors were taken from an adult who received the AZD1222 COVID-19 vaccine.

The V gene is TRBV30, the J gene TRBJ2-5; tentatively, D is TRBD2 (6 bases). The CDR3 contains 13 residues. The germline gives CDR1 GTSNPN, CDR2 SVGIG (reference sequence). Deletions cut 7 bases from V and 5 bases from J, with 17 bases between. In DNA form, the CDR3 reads TGTGCCTCGTCAACGGGACTCCGGGAGACCCAGTACTTC. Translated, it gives CASSTGLRETQYF.

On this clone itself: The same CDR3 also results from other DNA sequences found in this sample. CDR3 residues: CASSLGSYEQYF. The CDR3 nucleotides read TGTGCCAGCAGCTTAGGTTCCTACGAGCAGTACTTC. The rearrangement joins TRBV7-9 to TRBJ2-7; no firm D call. Germline V gene sequence: CDR1 SEHNR, CDR2 FQNEAQ (reference sequence). This CDR3 contains 12 residues. Trimming removed 1 base at V and 1 base at J, with 2 bases between.

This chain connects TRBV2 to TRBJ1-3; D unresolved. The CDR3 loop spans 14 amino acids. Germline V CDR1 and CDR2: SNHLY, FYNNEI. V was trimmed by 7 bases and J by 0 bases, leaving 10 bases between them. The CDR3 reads CASTVRYSGNTIYF. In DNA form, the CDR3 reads TGTGCCAGCACTGTACGATACTCTGGAAACACCATATATTTT.

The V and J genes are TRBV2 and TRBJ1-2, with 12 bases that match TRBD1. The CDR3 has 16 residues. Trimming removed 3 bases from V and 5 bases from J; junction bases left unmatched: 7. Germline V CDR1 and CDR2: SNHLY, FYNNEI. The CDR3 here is CASSDSLGQGAYGYTF. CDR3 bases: TGTGCCAGCAGTGACTCTCTGGGACAGGGGGCTTATGGCTACACCTTC. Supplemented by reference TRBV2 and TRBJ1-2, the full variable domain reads EPEVTQTPSHQVTQMGQEVILRCVPISNHLYFYWYRQILGQKVEFLVSFYNNEISEKSEIFDDQFSVERPDGSNFTLKIRSTKLEDSAMYFCASSDSLGQGAYGYTFGSGTRLTVV.

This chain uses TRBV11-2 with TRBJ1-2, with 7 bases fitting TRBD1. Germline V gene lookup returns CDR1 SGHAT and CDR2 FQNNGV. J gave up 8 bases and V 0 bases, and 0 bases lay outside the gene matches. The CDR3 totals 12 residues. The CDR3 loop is CASSLEGQGYTF. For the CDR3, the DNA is TGTGCCAGCAGCTTAGAGGGACAGGGCTACACCTTC.

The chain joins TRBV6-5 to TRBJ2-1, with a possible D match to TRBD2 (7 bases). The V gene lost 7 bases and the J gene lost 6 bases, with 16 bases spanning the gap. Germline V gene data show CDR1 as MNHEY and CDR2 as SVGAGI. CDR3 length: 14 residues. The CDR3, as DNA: TGTGCCAGCACCCAGGGGCGGGGGCGCAATGAGCAGTTCTTC. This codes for CASTQGRGRNEQFF.

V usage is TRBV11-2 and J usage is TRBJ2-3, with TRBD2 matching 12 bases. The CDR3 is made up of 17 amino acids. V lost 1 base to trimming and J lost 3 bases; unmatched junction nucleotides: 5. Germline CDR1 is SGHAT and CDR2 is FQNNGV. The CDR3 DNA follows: TGTGCCAGCAGCTTAGGGCGACTAGCGGGGGATACAGATACGCAGTATTTT. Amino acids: CASSLGRLAGDTDTQYF.

CDR3 sequence reads: CASSKQGSGNSPLHF. CDR3 sequence (DNA): TGTGCCAGTAGCAAACAGGGGTCGGGAAATTCACCCCTCCACTTT. V usage is TRBV19 and J usage is TRBJ1-6; 7 bases are a match to TRBD1. This CDR3 region has 15 residues. CDR1 and CDR2 from the germline V gene are LNHDA and SQIVND (reference sequence). V trimming: 6 bases; J trimming: 7 bases; junction bases outside the gene matches: 9.

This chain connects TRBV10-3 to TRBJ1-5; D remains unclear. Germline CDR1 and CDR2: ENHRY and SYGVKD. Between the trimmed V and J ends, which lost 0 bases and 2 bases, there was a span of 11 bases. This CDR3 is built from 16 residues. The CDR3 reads CAISESTLGGNQPQHF. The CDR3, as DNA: TGTGCCATCAGTGAGTCGACGCTGGGAGGCAATCAGCCCCAGCATTTT.

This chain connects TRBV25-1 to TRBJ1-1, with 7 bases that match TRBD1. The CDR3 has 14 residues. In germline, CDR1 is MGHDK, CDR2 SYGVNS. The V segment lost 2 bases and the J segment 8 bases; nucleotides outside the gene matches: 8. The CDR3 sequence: CASSEIFTGAEAFF. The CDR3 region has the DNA TGTGCCAGCAGTGAAATTTTTACAGGGGCCGAAGCTTTCTTT.

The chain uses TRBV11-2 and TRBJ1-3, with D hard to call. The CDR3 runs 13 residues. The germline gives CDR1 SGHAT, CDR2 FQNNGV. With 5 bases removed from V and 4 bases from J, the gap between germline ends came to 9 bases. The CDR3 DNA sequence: TGTGCCAGCAGCGTCCTTAAGGGAAACACCATATATTTT. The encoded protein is CASSVLKGNTIYF. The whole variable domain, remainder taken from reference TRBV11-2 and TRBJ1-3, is EAGVAQSPRYKIIEKRQSVAFWCNPISGHATLYWYQQILGQGPKLLIQFQNNGVVDDSQLPKDRFSAERLKGVDSTLKIQPAKLEDSAVYLCASSVLKGNTIYFGEGSWLTVV.

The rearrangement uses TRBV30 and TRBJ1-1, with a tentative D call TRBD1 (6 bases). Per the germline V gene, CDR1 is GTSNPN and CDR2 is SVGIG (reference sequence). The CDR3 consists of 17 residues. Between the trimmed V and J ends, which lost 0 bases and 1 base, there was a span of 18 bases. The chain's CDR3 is CAWSVKYFRGKNTEAFF. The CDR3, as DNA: TGTGCCTGGAGTGTAAAGTACTTCAGGGGCAAGAACACTGAAGCTTTCTTT.

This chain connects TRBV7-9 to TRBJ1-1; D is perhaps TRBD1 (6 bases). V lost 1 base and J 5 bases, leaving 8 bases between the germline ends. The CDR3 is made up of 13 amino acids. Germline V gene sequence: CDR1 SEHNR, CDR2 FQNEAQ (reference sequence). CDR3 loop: CASSLEDSTEAFF. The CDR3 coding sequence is TGTGCCAGCAGCTTAGAGGACAGTACTGAAGCTTTCTTT.

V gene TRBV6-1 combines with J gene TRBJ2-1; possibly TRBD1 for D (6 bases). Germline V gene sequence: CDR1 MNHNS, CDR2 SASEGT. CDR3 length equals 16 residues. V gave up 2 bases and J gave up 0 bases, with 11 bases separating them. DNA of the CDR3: TGTGCCAGCAGTGAATATCAGGGGAGCTCCTACAATGAGCAGTTCTTC. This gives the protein CASSEYQGSSYNEQFF.

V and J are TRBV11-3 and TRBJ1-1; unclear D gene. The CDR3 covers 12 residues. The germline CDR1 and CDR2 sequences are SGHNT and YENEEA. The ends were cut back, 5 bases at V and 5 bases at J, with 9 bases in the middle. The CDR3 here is CASSPGGTEAFF. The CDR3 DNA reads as TGTGCCAGCAGCCCAGGAGGGACTGAAGCTTTCTTT.

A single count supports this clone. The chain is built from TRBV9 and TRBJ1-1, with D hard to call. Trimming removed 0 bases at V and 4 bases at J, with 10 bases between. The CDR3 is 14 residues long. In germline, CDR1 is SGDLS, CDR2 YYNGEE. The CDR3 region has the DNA TGTGCCAGCAGCGTAGGAGGTGGTATCACTGAAGCTTTCTTT. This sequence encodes CASSVGGGITEAFF.

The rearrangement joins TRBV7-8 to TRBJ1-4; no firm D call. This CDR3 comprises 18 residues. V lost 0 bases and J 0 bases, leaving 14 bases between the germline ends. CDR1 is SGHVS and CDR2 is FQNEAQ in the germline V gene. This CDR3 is CASSLARVADTTNEKLFF. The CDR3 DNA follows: TGTGCCAGCAGCTTAGCGCGAGTGGCAGACACAACTAATGAAAAACTGTTTTTT.

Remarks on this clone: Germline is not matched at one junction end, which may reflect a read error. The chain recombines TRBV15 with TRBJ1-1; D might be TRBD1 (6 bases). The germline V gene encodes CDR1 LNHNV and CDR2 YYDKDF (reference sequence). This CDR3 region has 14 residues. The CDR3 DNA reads TGTGCCACCGGCAGACAGGTTACGAACACTGAAGCTTTCTTT. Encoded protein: CATGRQVTNTEAFF.

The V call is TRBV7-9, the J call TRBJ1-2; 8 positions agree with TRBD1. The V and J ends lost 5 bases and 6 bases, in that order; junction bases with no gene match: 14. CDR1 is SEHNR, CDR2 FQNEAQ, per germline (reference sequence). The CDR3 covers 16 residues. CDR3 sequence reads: CASSHSPRGQRNGYTF. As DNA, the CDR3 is TGTGCCAGCAGCCATTCCCCCAGGGGGCAGCGGAATGGCTACACCTTC.

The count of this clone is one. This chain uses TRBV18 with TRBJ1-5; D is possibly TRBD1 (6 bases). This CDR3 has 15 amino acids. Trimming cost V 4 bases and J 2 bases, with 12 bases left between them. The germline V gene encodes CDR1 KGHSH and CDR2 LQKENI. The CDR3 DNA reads TGTGCCAGCTCACGAACAGGGCTCGGCAATCAGCCCCAGCATTTT. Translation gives CASSRTGLGNQPQHF.

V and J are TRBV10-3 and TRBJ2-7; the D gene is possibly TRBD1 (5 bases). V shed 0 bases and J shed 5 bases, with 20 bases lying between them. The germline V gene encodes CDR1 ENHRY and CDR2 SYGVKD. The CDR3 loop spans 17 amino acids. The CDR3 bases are TGTGCCATCAGTGAGTCGAATTCCGGCAGGGTGTTTAACGAGCAGTACTTC. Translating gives CAISESNSGRVFNEQYF.

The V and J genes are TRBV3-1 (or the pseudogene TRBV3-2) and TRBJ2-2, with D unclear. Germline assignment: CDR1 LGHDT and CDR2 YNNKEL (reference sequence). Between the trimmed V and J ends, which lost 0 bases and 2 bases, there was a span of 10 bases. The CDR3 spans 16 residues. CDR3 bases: TGTGCCAGCAGCCAAGATCCCAGTGCTAACACCGGGGAGCTGTTTTTT. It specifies CASSQDPSANTGELFF.

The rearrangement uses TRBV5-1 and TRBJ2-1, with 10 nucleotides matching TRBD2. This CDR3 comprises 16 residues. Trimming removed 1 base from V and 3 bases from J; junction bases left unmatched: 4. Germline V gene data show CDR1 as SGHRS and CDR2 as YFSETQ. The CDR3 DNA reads TGCGCCAGCAGCTTGTTCGAGCGGGAGGGCTACAATGAGCAGTTCTTC. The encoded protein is CASSLFEREGYNEQFF.

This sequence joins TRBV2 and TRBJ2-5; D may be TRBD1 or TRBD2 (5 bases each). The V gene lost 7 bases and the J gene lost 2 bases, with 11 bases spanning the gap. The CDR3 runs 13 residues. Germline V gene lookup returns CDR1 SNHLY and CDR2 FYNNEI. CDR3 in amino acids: CASIGTLQETQYF. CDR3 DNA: TGTGCCAGCATAGGGACCCTTCAAGAGACCCAGTACTTC.

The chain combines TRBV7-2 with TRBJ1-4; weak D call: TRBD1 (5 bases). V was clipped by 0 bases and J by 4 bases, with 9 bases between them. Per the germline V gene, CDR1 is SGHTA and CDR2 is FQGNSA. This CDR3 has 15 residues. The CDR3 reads CASSLAVGLNEKLFF. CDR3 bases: TGTGCCAGCAGCTTAGCGGTGGGGCTTAATGAAAAACTGTTTTTT.

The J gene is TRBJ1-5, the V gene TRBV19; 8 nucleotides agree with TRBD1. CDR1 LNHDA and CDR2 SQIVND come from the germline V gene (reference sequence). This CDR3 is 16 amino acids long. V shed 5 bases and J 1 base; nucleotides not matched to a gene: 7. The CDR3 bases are TGTGCCAGTAGTCCTGGACAGGGTTTCAGCAATCAGCCCCAGCATTTT. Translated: CASSPGQGFSNQPQHF.

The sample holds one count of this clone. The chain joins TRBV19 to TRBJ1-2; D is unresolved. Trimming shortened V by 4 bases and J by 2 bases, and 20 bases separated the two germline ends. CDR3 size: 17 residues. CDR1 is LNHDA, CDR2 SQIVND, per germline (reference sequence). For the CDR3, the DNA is TGTGCCAGTAGTACGCCTGACGCCCGACCTCTCAACTATGGCTACACCTTC. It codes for CASSTPDARPLNYGYTF.

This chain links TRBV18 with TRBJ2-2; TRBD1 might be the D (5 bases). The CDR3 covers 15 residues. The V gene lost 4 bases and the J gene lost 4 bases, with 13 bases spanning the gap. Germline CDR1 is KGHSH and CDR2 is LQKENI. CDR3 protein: CASSLLTVITGELFF. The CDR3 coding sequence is TGTGCCAGCTCACTACTGACAGTGATCACCGGGGAGCTGTTTTTT.

Here the CDR3 reads CASSGQGGSGNTIYF. The CDR3 region has the DNA TGTGCCAGCAGTGGACAGGGAGGCTCTGGAAACACCATATATTTT. The chain is built from TRBV2 and TRBJ1-3; 7 bases are a match to TRBD1. The V gene end was trimmed by 4 bases and the J gene end by 0 bases; junction bases not matched to a gene: 3. Germline lookup yields CDR1 SNHLY and CDR2 FYNNEI. The CDR3 loop spans 15 amino acids. Combining the CDR3 with reference TRBV2 and TRBJ1-3 gives the whole variable domain EPEVTQTPSHQVTQMGQEVILRCVPISNHLYFYWYRQILGQKVEFLVSFYNNEISEKSEIFDDQFSVERPDGSNFTLKIRSTKLEDSAMYFCASSGQGGSGNTIYFGEGSWLTVV.

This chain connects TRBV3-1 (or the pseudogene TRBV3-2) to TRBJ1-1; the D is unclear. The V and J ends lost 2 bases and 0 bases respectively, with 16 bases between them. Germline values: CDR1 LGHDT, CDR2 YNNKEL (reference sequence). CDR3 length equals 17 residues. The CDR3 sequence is CASSQPRVGGVNTEAFF. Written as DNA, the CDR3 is TGTGCCAGCAGCCAACCAAGGGTAGGTGGGGTGAACACTGAAGCTTTCTTT.

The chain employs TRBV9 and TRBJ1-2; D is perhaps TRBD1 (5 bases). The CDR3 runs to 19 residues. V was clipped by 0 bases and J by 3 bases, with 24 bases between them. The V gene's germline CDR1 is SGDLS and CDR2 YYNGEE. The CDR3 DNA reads TGTGCCAGCAGCGTAGCGGGTGGTCGCGGGACCGGCCTGGACTATGGCTACACCTTC. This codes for CASSVAGGRGTGLDYGYTF.

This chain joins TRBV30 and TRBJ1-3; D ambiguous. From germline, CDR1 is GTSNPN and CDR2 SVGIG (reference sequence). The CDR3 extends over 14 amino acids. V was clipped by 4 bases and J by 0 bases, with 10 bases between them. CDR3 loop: CAWTSASSGNTIYF. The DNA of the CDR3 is TGTGCCTGGACTTCAGCTTCCTCTGGAAACACCATATATTTT.